This T cell receptor beta chain was identified in a study of cytomegalovirus exposure and HLA in healthy donors. General study points: HLA alleles were associated with some 17,000 TCR beta sequences in a later analysis at 0.05 false discovery rate. A later analysis found TCR association rates differed by HLA locus, highest for DRB1 and lowest for HLA-C.

Germline-derived CDR1 and CDR2 are SGHTA and FQGNSA. V shed 6 bases and J shed 6 bases, with 14 bases lying between them. The CDR3 extends over 14 amino acids. With 60 Vbeta and 13 Jbeta primers, the PCR was carried out. Sequencing was performed with immunoSEQ multiplex PCR; in TCRdb, only in-frame clones are kept and a portion is missing. The sample contains under 200,000 clones, 60% to 80% of which appear only once. For this clone: Antigen unknown.

The specimen was PBMCs. The chain combines TRBV7-2 with TRBJ2-2; D possibly corresponds to TRBD1 (5 bases). The clonotype was recovered from a woman under 40 in good health and CMV-seronegative. CDR3 residues: CASSWGPAAGELFF. CDR3 in DNA: TGTGCCAGCAGTTGGGGCCCGGCAGCCGGGGAGCTGTTTTTT.